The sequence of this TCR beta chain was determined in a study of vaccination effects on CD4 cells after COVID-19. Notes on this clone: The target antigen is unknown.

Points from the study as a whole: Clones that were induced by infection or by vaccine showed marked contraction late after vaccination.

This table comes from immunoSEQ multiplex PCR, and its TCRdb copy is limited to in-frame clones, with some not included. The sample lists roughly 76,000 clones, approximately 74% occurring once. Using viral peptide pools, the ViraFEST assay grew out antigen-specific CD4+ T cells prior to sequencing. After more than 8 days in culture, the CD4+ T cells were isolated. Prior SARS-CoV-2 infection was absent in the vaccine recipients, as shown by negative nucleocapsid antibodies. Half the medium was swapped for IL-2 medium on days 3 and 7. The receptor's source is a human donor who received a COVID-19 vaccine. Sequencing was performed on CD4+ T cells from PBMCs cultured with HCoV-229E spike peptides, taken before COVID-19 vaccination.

The CDR3 DNA follows: TGTGCCACCAGTGATGCGGGCGCCCGGGAGACCCAGTACTTC. Protein sequence: CATSDAGARETQYF. The chain is built from TRBV24-1 and TRBJ2-5; tentatively, D is TRBD2 (5 bases). Germline CDR1 KGHDR, CDR2 SFDVKD. The V end was cut by 3 bases, the J end by 5 bases, with 12 bases between. The CDR3 sequence is 14 residues long.